The 9 T cell receptor beta chains reported below all come from one sample, sequenced in a study of identical twins. A single record per CDR3 protein comes from TCRdb applying MiXCR to the 5' RACE reads. The sample lists 400,000 to 550,000 distinct CDR3 sequences; approximately 22% were seen once. These same records also appear under a second study, on T cells expressing NK-cell markers.

Sequencing was performed on CD4+ T cells sorted from blood. Receptor source: a woman between 18 and 30 years old in good health.

This chain uses TRBV11-2 with TRBJ2-1; 12 bases align to TRBD2. The CDR3 has 19 residues. The trim removed 5 bases at V and 0 bases at J, leaving 11 bases unmatched. Germline CDR1 and CDR2: SGHAT and FQNNGV. CDR3 residues: CASSRPTGLAGYSYNEQFF. The CDR3 DNA reads as TGTGCCAGCAGCCGACCGACAGGACTAGCGGGGTACTCCTACAATGAGCAGTTCTTC.

CDR3 residues: CASSLEIRNTQYF. For the CDR3, the DNA is TGTGCCAGCAGCTTGGAGATTCGCAATACGCAGTATTTT. The genes are TRBV5-6 and TRBJ2-3; unclear D gene. The V end lost 0 bases, the J end lost 7 bases, and 9 bases lay between the germline ends. This CDR3 is built from 13 residues. Germline values: CDR1 SGHDT, CDR2 YYEEEE.

The V and J genes are TRBV15 and TRBJ1-2; D is unresolved. The CDR3 extends over 12 amino acids. V was clipped by 0 bases and J by 5 bases, with 4 bases between them. In germline, CDR1 is LNHNV, CDR2 YYDKDF (reference sequence). The CDR3 sequence: CATSRDRYGYTF. CDR3 DNA: TGTGCCACCAGCAGAGATCGGTATGGCTACACCTTC. Supplemented by reference TRBV15 and TRBJ1-2, the full variable domain reads DAMVIQNPRYQVTQFGKPVTLSCSQTLNHNVMYWYQQKSSQAPKLLFHYYDKDFNNEADTPDNFQSRRPNTSFCFLDIRSPGLGDTAMYLCATSRDRYGYTFGSGTRLTVV.

The chain couples TRBV28 to TRBJ2-7; 7 bases are shared with TRBD1. V dropped 5 bases and J dropped 0; count of bases not matched to a gene: 7. This CDR3 contains 15 residues. Germline values: CDR1 MDHEN, CDR2 SYDVKM. The chain's CDR3 is CASSPGTDLSYEQYF. CDR3 DNA sequence: TGTGCCAGCAGTCCCGGGACAGATCTCTCCTACGAGCAGTACTTC.

The chain links TRBV6-2 or TRBV6-3 to TRBJ1-1, with D unclear. The germline V and J ends were trimmed by 2 bases and 6 bases, with 10 bases remaining between them. Looked up from germline, CDR1 is MNHEY and CDR2 is SVGEGT. The CDR3 runs to 13 residues. In nucleotides, the CDR3 is TGTGCCAGCAGTTACAGTTCGTGGGCTGAAGCTTTCTTT. It encodes CASSYSSWAEAFF.

This sequence joins TRBV3-1 and TRBJ2-3; D not certain. V was shortened by 1 base and J by 6 bases, with 8 bases between the two germline ends. The CDR3 loop spans 13 amino acids. The germline CDR1 and CDR2 sequences are LGHDT and YNNKEL (reference sequence). CDR3 loop: CASSQVLGDTQYF. The CDR3 DNA is TGTGCCAGCAGCCAAGTTCTCGGGGATACGCAGTATTTT.

In this sample, this clonotype turned up a few times. V gene TRBV12-3 or TRBV12-4 combines with J gene TRBJ1-4; D gene unclear. The CDR3 has 17 amino acids. V lost 4 bases and J 0 bases, leaving 15 bases between the germline ends. The CDR3 spells CASSSGPSTATNEKLFF. The CDR3 DNA follows: TGTGCCAGCAGTTCGGGCCCATCGACTGCAACTAATGAAAAACTGTTTTTT.

The chain combines TRBV6-2 or TRBV6-3 with TRBJ2-2; 8 nucleotides line up with TRBD2. The CDR3 length is 14 residues. With 8 bases clipped from V and 4 bases from J, the junction kept 6 bases outside the gene matches. The germline V gene encodes CDR1 MNHEY and CDR2 SVGEGT. CDR3 sequence (DNA): TGTGCCAGCTCGGCGGCGGGAGGCACCGGGGAGCTGTTTTTT. Residues: CASSAAGGTGELFF.

There are many counts of this clonotype. This chain joins TRBV29-1 and TRBJ2-1; 8 positions agree with TRBD2. Trimming took 4 bases from V and 5 from J; bases not matched to a gene: 7. The CDR3 runs to 14 residues. Germline CDR1 is SQVTM and CDR2 is ANQGSEA. The DNA of the CDR3 is TGCAGCGTTGTTGGGCTAGCGGGCAACAATGAGCAGTTCTTC. Translating gives CSVVGLAGNNEQFF.